Reported below is one T cell receptor (beta chain). The CDR3 totals 15 residues. Trimming pared 1 base from V and 5 bases from J, leaving 12 bases between. The V gene's germline CDR1 is MNHEY and CDR2 SVGAGI. This sample is drawn from a study of blood T cell repertoires in COVID-19. Seattle enrolled patients during active infection and tracked them longitudinally. Study processing details: Amplification with reference gene primers provided the estimates of nucleated cell counts. This table comes from immunoSEQ multiplex PCR, and its TCRdb copy is limited to in-frame clones, with some not included. D and trimming were read from the DNA, whereas the V and J calls and clone size are those reported in that table. The sample records 400,000 or so clones, roughly 90% being singletons.

This chain links TRBV6-5 with TRBJ2-1; D call uncertain. The TCR sequence derives from a man between 18 and 29 years old with COVID-19, enrolled during active disease. The material sequenced was peripheral blood. CDR3 coding DNA: TGTGCCAGCAGTTACTATGGTAGCCCTGACAATGAGCAGTTCTTC. It is translated as CASSYYGSPDNEQFF.